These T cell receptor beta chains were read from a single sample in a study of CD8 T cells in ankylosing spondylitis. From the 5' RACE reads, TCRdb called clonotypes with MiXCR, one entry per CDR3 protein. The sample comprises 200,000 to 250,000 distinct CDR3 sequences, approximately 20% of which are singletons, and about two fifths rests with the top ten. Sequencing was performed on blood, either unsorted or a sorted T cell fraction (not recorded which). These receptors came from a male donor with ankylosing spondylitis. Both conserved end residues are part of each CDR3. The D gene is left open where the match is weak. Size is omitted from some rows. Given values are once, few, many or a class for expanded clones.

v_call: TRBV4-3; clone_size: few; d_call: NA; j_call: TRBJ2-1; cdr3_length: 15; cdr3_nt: TGCGCCAGCAGCCAAGAAGGCTTCCTTGTGGGTGAGCAGTTCTTC; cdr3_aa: CASSQEGFLVGEQFF
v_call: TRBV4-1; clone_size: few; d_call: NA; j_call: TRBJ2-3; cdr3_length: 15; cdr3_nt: TGCGCCAGCAGCCAAGAATTGGGCCTGAAGGATACGCAGTATTTT; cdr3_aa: CASSQELGLKDTQYF
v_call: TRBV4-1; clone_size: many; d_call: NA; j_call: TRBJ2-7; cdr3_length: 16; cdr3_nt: TGCGCCAGCAGCCAAGACCGTTCGGGCTTACACTACGAGCAGTACTTC; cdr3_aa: CASSQDRSGLHYEQYF
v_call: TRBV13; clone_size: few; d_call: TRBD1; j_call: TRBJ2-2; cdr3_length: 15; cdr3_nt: TGTGCCAGCAGCTCCCGGACAGGGCTTTCCGGGGAGCTGTTTTTT; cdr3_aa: CASSSRTGLSGELFF
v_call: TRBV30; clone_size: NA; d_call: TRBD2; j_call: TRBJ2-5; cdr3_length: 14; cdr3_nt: TGTGCCTGGAGCCGGACTAGCGGACAAGAGACCCAGTACTTC; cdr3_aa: CAWSRTSGQETQYF
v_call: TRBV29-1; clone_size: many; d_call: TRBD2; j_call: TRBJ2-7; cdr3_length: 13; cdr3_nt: TGCAGCGTTGAAACGGGAGGACCCTACGAGCAGTACTTC; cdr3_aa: CSVETGGPYEQYF
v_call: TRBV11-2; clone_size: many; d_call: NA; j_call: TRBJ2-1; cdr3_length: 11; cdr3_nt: TGTGCCAGCCTATACTACAATGAGCAGTTCTTC; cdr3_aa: CASLYYNEQFF
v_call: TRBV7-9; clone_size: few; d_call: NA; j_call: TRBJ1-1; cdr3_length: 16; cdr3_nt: TGTGCCAGCAGCTTATGGACCCCTGGTCGGGACACTGAAGCTTTCTTT; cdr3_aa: CASSLWTPGRDTEAFF
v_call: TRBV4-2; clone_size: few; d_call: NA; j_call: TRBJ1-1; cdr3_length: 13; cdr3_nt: TGTGCCAGCAGCCAAGAAACGAACGGTGAAGCTTTCTTT; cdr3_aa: CASSQETNGEAFF
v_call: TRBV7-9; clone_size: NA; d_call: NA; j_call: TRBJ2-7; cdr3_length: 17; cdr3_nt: TGTGCCAGCAGCTTAGTGGGCGGAGGGCAGTCCTCCTACGAGCAGTACTTC; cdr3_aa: CASSLVGGGQSSYEQYF
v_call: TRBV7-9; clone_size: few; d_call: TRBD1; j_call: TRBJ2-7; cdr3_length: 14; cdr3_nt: TGTGCCAGCAGCCTTTGGGACAGGGGGTTCGAGCAGTACTTC; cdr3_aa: CASSLWDRGFEQYF
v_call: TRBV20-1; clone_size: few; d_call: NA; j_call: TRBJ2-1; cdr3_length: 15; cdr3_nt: TGCAGTGCTAGAGTTATAGGGAGTACCTACAATGAGCAGTTCTTC; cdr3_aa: CSARVIGSTYNEQFF
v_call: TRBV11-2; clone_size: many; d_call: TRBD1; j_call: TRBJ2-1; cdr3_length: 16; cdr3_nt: TGTGCCAGCAGCTTAGGGACAGGCCCCAACTACAATGAGCAGTTCTTC; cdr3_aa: CASSLGTGPNYNEQFF
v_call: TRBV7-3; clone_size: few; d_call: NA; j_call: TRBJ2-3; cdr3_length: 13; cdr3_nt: TGTGCCAGCAGCTTTACCAGCGGAGATACGCAGTATTTT; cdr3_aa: CASSFTSGDTQYF
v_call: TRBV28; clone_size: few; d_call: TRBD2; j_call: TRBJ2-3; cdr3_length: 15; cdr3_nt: TGTGCCAGCAGTTTCTCAGCTAGCGGGAGGGATACGCAGTATTTT; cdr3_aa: CASSFSASGRDTQYF
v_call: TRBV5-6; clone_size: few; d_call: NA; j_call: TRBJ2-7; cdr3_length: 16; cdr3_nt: TGTGCCAGCAGCTTGTCGCAGGGGATGTGGGTATACGAGCAGTACTTC; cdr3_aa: CASSLSQGMWVYEQYF
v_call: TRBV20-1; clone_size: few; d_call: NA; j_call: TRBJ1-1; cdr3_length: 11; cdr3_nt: TGCAGTGCTAGAGTTGTCACTGAAGCTTTCTTT; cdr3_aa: CSARVVTEAFF
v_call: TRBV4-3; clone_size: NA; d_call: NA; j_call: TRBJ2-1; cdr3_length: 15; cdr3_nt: TGCGCCAGCAGCCAAGACGGGGTAGCAGAAAATGAGCAGTTCTTC; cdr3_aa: CASSQDGVAENEQFF
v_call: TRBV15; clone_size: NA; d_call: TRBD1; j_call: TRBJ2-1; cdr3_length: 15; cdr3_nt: TGTGCCACCAGCAAGGACAGGAGCTCCTACAATGAGCAGTTCTTC; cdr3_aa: CATSKDRSSYNEQFF
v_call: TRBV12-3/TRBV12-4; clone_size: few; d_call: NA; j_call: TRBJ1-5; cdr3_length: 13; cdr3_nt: NA; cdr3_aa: CASSVGPGRPQHF
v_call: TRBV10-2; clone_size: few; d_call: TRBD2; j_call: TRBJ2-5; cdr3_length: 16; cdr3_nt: TGCGCCAGCAGTGGGCTAGCGGGGGGCGATCAAGAGACCCAGTACTTC; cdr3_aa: CASSGLAGGDQETQYF
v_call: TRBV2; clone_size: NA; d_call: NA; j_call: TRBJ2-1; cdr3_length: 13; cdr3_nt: TGTGCCAGCAGCGCGCAAATGGGCGAGCAAAAGTTCTTC; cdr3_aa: CASSAQMGEQKFF
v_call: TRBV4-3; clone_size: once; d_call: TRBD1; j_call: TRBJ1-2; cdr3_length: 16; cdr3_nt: TGCGCCAGCAGCCAAGATCAGGGGGACATCTTCTATGGCTACACCTTC; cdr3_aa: CASSQDQGDIFYGYTF
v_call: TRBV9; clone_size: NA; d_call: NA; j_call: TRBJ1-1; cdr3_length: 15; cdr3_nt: TGTGCCAGCAGCGTAGAGGGACATATGAACACTGAAGCTTTCTTT; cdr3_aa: CASSVEGHMNTEAFF
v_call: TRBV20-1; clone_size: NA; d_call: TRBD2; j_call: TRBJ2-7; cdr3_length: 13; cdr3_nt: TGCAGTGCTGAGAGCGGGAGTTCCTACGAGCAGTACTTC; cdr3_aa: CSAESGSSYEQYF
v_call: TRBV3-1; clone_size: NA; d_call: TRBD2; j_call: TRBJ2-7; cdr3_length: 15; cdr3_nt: TGTGCCAGCAGCCCCGTAGGGCGGGGGTCCTACGAGCAGTACTTC; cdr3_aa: CASSPVGRGSYEQYF
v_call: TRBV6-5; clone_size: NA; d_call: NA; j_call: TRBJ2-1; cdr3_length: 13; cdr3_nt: TGTGCCAGCAGTTACAGGCGGGAAGGCGAGCAGTTCTTC; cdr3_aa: CASSYRREGEQFF
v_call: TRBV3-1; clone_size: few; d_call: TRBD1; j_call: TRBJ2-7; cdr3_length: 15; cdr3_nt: TGTGCCAGCAGCCAAGCCTGGACAGGGGACTACGAGCAGTACTTC; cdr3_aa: CASSQAWTGDYEQYF
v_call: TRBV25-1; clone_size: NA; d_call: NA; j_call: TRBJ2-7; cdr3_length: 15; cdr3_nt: TGTGTCAGCAGTGAAGGGGCAGGGGCGACCTACGAGCAGTACTTC; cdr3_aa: CVSSEGAGATYEQYF
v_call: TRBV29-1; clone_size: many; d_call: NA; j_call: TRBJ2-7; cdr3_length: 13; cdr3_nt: TGCAGCGCCCAGTCGGGGTTAACCTACGAGCAGTACTTC; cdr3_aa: CSAQSGLTYEQYF
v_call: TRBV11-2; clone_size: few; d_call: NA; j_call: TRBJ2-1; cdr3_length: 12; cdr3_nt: TGTGCCAGCAGCGGTAAGAACAATGAGCAGTTCTTC; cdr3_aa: CASSGKNNEQFF
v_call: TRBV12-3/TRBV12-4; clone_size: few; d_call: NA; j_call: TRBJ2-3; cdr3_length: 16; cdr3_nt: TGTGCCAGCAGTTTATTATCGGGCAGGGTAGAAGATACGCAGTATTTT; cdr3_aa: CASSLLSGRVEDTQYF
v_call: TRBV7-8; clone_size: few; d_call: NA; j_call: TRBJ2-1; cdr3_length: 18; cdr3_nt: TGTGCCAGCAGCTTATTTTGGGAGCCGGGAGTTGGTAGCAATGAGCAGTTCTTC; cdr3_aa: CASSLFWEPGVGSNEQFF
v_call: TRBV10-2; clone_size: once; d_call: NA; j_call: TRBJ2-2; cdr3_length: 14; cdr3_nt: TGCGCCAGCAGTGAGGCCTCGAACACCGGGGAGCTGTTTTTT; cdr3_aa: CASSEASNTGELFF
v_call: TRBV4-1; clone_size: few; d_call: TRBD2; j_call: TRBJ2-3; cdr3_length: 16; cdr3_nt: TGCGCCAGCAGCCAAGACCACGGGAGGGGCACAGATACGCAGTATTTT; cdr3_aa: CASSQDHGRGTDTQYF
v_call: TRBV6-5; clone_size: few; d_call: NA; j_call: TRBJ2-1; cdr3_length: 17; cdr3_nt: TGTGCCAGCAGTTACTCGCGAGAGTTAAAAGGTTACAATGAGCAGTTCTTC; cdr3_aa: CASSYSRELKGYNEQFF
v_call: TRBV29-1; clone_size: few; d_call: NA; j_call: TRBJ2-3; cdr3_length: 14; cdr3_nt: TGCAGCGTTGAAAGGAGAGAAAGCACAGATACGCAGTATTTT; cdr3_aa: CSVERRESTDTQYF
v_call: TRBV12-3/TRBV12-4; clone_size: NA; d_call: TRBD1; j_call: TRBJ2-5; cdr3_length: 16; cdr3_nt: TGTGCCAGCAGTTGGGGGACAGGGGAAACTCAAGAGACCCAGTACTTC; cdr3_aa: CASSWGTGETQETQYF
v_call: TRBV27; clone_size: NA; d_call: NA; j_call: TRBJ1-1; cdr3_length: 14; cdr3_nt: TGTGCCAGCAGTCCGGGTCCCGGGGACCCTGAAGCTTTCTTT; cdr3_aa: CASSPGPGDPEAFF
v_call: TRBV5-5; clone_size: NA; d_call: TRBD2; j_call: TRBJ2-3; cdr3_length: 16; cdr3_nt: TGTGCCAGCAGCGCGGGTTGGGACTATCACACAGATACGCAGTATTTT; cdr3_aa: CASSAGWDYHTDTQYF
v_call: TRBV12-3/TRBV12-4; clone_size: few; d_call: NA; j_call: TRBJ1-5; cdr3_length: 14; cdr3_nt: TGTGCCAGCAGTTTACTTGGCTACAATCAGCCCCAGCATTTT; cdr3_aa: CASSLLGYNQPQHF
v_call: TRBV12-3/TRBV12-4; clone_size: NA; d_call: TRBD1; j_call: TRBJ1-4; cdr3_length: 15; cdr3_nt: TGTGCCAGCAGTTTTGAGGGACAGGGAAACGAAAAACTGTTTTTT; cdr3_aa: CASSFEGQGNEKLFF
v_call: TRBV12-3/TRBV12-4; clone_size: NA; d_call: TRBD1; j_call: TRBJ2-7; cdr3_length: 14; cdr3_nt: TGTGCCAGCACGTTTGGGACAGAGGCCTACGAGCAGTACTTC; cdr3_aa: CASTFGTEAYEQYF